This T cell receptor beta chain emerged from a study of spatial heterogeneity in lung cancer. This clonotype occurred many times. Its matching antigen is unknown. Trimming cost V 6 bases and J 7 bases; bases outside gene matches: 11. The CDR3 runs to 14 residues. Time point: sample taken at primary tumor resection. There were roughly 72 donors, all of them untreated patients with early-stage non-small cell lung cancer. Frozen PBMC, nontumor lung or tumor provided whole RNA, which was sequenced unsorted. Every molecule of TCR cDNA had its own unique molecular identifier. TCRdb reprocessed the 5' RACE reads via MiXCR and lists one record per CDR3 protein. The sample yields over 10,000 distinct CDR3 sequences, more than 3.5% seen once. The study's findings and limits: Mutation counts in tumors were tracked by counts of expanded intratumoral alpha and beta TCRs.

The chain carries TRBV12-3 or TRBV12-4 and TRBJ2-7, with 8 bases that match TRBD2. The receptor's source is a male donor with early-stage non-small cell lung cancer. The sample was lung tumor tissue, taken at surgery. The CDR3 DNA is TGTGCCAGCAGCTCGGGACTAGTTTTAAGGGAGCAGTACTTC. Amino acids: CASSSGLVLREQYF.